The sequence of this T cell receptor beta chain was determined in a study of vaccination and CD4 T cells after COVID-19. Points on this clonotype: The antigen remains unidentified.

With the Oncomine TCR Beta short-read assay, DNA from cultured CD4+ T cells was sequenced. The authors extracted genomic DNA from cultured CD4+ T cells. Each CDR3 protein is one row after TCRdb ran MiXCR on the PCR reads. The sample has around 7,000 distinct CDR3 sequences, around half seen once. V was pared by 2 bases and J by 2 bases, with 9 bases between. CDR1 and CDR2 (germline): GTSNPN, SVGIG (reference sequence). The CDR3 sequence is 13 residues long. The treatment was: roughly 10-day PBMC culture with coronavirus spike peptide pools or control peptides (ViraFEST assay). CD4+ T cells that came from the unexposed donor were collected before the COVID-19 pandemic (2011-2018).

The sequencing input was CD4+ T cells from blood, cultured in vitro. The clonotype comes from a human donor in good health. The V and J genes are TRBV30 and TRBJ1-2; D may be TRBD1 (5 bases). The CDR3 region is CAWSRDGNYGYTF. CDR3 nucleotide sequence: TGTGCCTGGAGTCGGGACGGGAACTATGGCTACACCTTC.